The 24 T cell receptor beta chains below all came from one sample that was sequenced in a study of T cells in Graves' hyperthyroidism and ophthalmopathy. It was RNA transcripts that yielded the amplified TCR beta CDR3 regions. HTBI primers were the set used in a first-round RT-PCR of the TCR CDR3. MiXCR, applied by TCRdb to the multiplex PCR reads, yields one record per CDR3 protein. This table has 300,000 to 400,000 distinct CDR3 sequences, roughly 20% appearing once. Sample: blood. The receptors were sampled from a woman aged 45 to 65 with Graves' hyperthyroidism.

This clonotype was observed many times. J is TRBJ1-6 and V is TRBV11-1; no definite D call. CDR3 length equals 15 residues. The V end lost 3 bases, the J end lost 0 bases, and 6 bases lay between the germline ends. Germline CDR1 and CDR2: SGHAT and FQDESV (reference sequence). CDR3 amino acids: CASSFESSYNSPLHF. The DNA of the CDR3 is TGTGCCAGCAGCTTTGAGAGCTCCTATAATTCACCCCTCCACTTT.

The sample holds many counts of this clonotype. The chain joins TRBV5-6 to TRBJ2-3, with D perhaps matching TRBD1 (6 bases). Germline lookup yields CDR1 SGHDT and CDR2 YYEEEE. Trimming took off 7 bases at V and 1 base at J, with 10 bases between the two ends. The CDR3 is 13 amino acids. The CDR3 nucleotides are TGTGCCAGCGGGGACATGGGCACAGATACGCAGTATTTT. Its protein product is CASGDMGTDTQYF.

The chain joins TRBV3-1 to TRBJ2-5; 11 bases line up with TRBD1. Germline CDR1 reads LGHDT; CDR2 reads YNNKEL (reference sequence). After removal of 4 bases from V and 5 bases from J, the junction contained 6 bases not matched to a gene. The CDR3 sequence is 15 residues long. CDR3 loop: CASSPDRGPRETQYF. CDR3 nucleotide sequence: TGTGCCAGCAGCCCGGACAGGGGGCCCCGGGAGACCCAGTACTTC.

This clonotype showed up just a few times. The V and J genes are TRBV10-3 and TRBJ2-6; D remains ambiguous. The CDR3 is made up of 15 amino acids. The germline gives CDR1 ENHRY, CDR2 SYGVKD. V was trimmed by 6 bases and J by 0 bases, leaving 9 bases between them. CDR3: CAISGTSSGANVLTF. The CDR3, as DNA: TGTGCCATCAGCGGAACTTCCTCTGGGGCCAACGTCCTGACTTTC.

The gene calls are TRBV6-1 and TRBJ1-2, with D perhaps matching TRBD1 (6 bases). This CDR3 has 14 amino acids. Trimming left V 5 bases short and J 6 bases short, with 16 bases between. In germline, CDR1 is MNHNS, CDR2 SASEGT. In DNA form, the CDR3 reads TGTGCCAGCAGTCAGTACAGGGTTTCCCATGGCTACACCTTC. This gives the protein CASSQYRVSHGYTF.

This clonotype was detected only a few times. The chain is built from TRBV27 and TRBJ1-6; 9 positions match TRBD1. J lost 11 bases, V lost 4 bases, and 6 bases had no gene match. Germline V gives CDR1 MNHEY, CDR2 SMNVEV (reference sequence). The CDR3 contains 14 residues. CDR3 sequence reads: CASSWDRVKTPLHF. The DNA of the CDR3 is TGTGCCAGCAGTTGGGACAGGGTAAAGACACCCCTCCACTTT.

There are a few counts of this clonotype. The chain links TRBV27 to TRBJ1-3; D gene ambiguous. Germline V gene data show CDR1 as MNHEY and CDR2 as SMNVEV (reference sequence). The CDR3 consists of 13 residues. Trimming removed 5 bases at V and 4 bases at J, with 9 bases between. CDR3 residues: CASSPSNGNTIYF. DNA of the CDR3: TGTGCCAGCAGTCCCTCTAACGGAAACACCATATATTTT.

This chain links TRBV3-1 with TRBJ1-6, with 7 nucleotides matching TRBD1. V was pared by 0 bases and J by 6 bases, with 2 bases of the junction left unmatched. Germline V gene sequence: CDR1 LGHDT, CDR2 YNNKEL (reference sequence). This CDR3 comprises 15 residues. The CDR3 here is CASSQEGTANSPLHF. DNA for the CDR3: TGTGCCAGCAGCCAAGAAGGGACAGCTAATTCACCCCTCCACTTT. The whole variable domain, filled in from reference TRBV3-1 and TRBJ1-6, reads DTAVSQTPKYLVTQMGNDKSIKCEQNLGHDTMYWYKQDSKKFLKIMFSYNNKELIINETVPNRFSPKSPDKAHLNLHINSLELGDSAVYFCASSQEGTANSPLHFGNGTRLTVT.

The chain links TRBV11-2 to TRBJ1-3; no definite D call. This CDR3 spans 15 amino acids. V lost 4 bases to trimming and J lost 0 bases, with 10 bases between them. Germline values: CDR1 SGHAT, CDR2 FQNNGV. CDR3 residues: CASSWTPSSGNTIYF. In DNA, the CDR3 is TGTGCCAGCAGCTGGACTCCGAGCTCTGGAAACACCATATATTTT.

Ten or more counts support this clonotype. V gene TRBV29-1 combines with J gene TRBJ2-6; D ambiguous. The V end was cut by 7 bases, the J end by 1 base, with 11 bases between. The CDR3 covers 14 residues. Germline lookup yields CDR1 SQVTM and CDR2 ANQGSEA. DNA of the CDR3: TGCAGCGCGGACGTTTCGTCTGGGGCCAACGTCCTGACTTTC. Its translation: CSADVSSGANVLTF.

This clonotype came up many times. The chain joins TRBV10-3 to TRBJ1-5; D perhaps matches TRBD1 (5 bases). The germline V gene has CDR1 ENHRY and CDR2 SYGVKD. V was pared by 0 bases and J by 2 bases, with 8 bases between. CDR3 size: 15 residues. CDR3 protein: CAISESPTGNQPQHF. The CDR3 coding sequence is TGTGCCATCAGTGAGTCCCCGACAGGCAATCAGCCCCAGCATTTT.

This clonotype was observed many times. V and J are TRBV12-3 or TRBV12-4 and TRBJ1-5; D is unclear. V lost 2 bases to trimming and J lost 10 bases, with 12 bases between them. The CDR3 has 13 amino acids. The CDR3 bases are TGTGCCAGCAGTTTATGGCCCCAGGAACCCCAGCATTTT. Encoded protein: CASSLWPQEPQHF.

This clonotype was seen a few times. One end of the junction is discordant with germline, which a read error may explain. The V and J genes are TRBV20-1 and TRBJ2-3; perhaps TRBD2 as D (5 bases). The CDR3 loop spans 12 amino acids. Germline CDR1 and CDR2: DFQATT and SNEGSKA (reference sequence). The CDR3 coding sequence is TGCAGTGCTCGAGACTACACAGATACGCAGTATTTT. Encoded protein: CSARDYTDTQYF.

The rearrangement joins TRBV6-4 to TRBJ2-4, with D tentatively TRBD1 (6 bases). The CDR3 is 15 amino acids. The germline gives CDR1 MRHNA, CDR2 SNTAGT. Trimming shortened V by 8 bases and J by 0 bases, and 14 bases separated the two germline ends. The CDR3, as DNA: TGTGCCAGCCGCTACAGGGTGCTAGCCAAAAACATTCAGTACTTC. As protein: CASRYRVLAKNIQYF.

This clonotype was detected only a few times. The chain couples TRBV10-2 to TRBJ2-5; D is ambiguous. CDR3 length equals 13 residues. CDR1 WSHSY and CDR2 SAAADI come from the germline V gene. V was clipped by 3 bases and J by 5 bases, with 10 bases between them. CDR3: CASSERDAETQYF. The CDR3 bases are TGCGCCAGCAGTGAACGTGACGCGGAGACCCAGTACTTC.

The sample holds a few counts of this clonotype. V usage is TRBV19 and J usage is TRBJ1-2, with 7 bases matching TRBD1. With 5 bases clipped from V and 5 bases from J, the junction kept 5 bases outside the gene matches. The CDR3 consists of 13 residues. Germline CDR1 reads LNHDA; CDR2 reads SQIVND (reference sequence). The CDR3 bases are TGTGCCAGTAGTGGCAGGGGGAGGTATGGCTACACCTTC. Its translation is CASSGRGRYGYTF.

This clonotype came up a few times. V usage is TRBV20-1 and J usage is TRBJ2-1; possibly TRBD2 for D (6 bases). Trimming took off 0 bases at V and 6 bases at J, with 9 bases between the two ends. Germline V lookup: CDR1 DFQATT, CDR2 SNEGSKA (reference sequence). The CDR3 spans 13 residues. CDR3 loop: CSARETLANEQFF. Here the CDR3 DNA reads TGCAGTGCTAGAGAGACACTAGCCAATGAGCAGTTCTTC.

The rearrangement joins TRBV4-1 to TRBJ2-2; no definite D call. CDR1 is MGHRA, CDR2 YSYEKL, per germline. This CDR3 region has 14 residues. V was clipped by 1 base and J by 5 bases, with 8 bases between them. This chain's CDR3 is CASSQGRPTGELFF. The CDR3, as DNA: TGCGCCAGCAGCCAAGGCAGACCAACCGGGGAGCTGTTTTTT.

About this clonotype itself: The germline gene is not matched at one end of the junction; a read error may be the cause. The chain joins TRBV11-2 to TRBJ1-1; no definite D call. Germline V lookup: CDR1 SGHAT, CDR2 FQNNGV. The length of the CDR3 is 15 residues. The CDR3 bases are TGCGCCAGCAGCCAAATTGCGGCCCCGGGCACTGAAGCTTTCTTT. Amino acid sequence: CASSQIAAPGTEAFF.

The chain combines TRBV6-5 with TRBJ1-3; D gene ambiguous. The CDR3 covers 15 residues. Germline V gives CDR1 MNHEY, CDR2 SVGAGI. Trimming shortened V by 0 bases and J by 0 bases, and 6 bases separated the two germline ends. In DNA form, the CDR3 reads TGTGCCAGCAGTTACTCCGGAGTCTCTGGAAACACCATATATTTT. Protein sequence: CASSYSGVSGNTIYF.

The table lists this clonotype with many counts. The rearrangement uses TRBV4-1 and TRBJ2-1, with D perhaps TRBD2 (6 bases). CDR1 is MGHRA, CDR2 YSYEKL, per germline. Trimming took off 1 base at V and 0 bases at J, with 7 bases between the two ends. The CDR3 spans 15 residues. CDR3 bases: TGCGCCAGCAGCCAAGTGGGAGGCTCCTACAATGAGCAGTTCTTC. Amino acids: CASSQVGGSYNEQFF.

The chain links TRBV7-2 to TRBJ2-7; 9 nucleotides agree with TRBD1. This CDR3 has 16 amino acids. CDR1 is SGHTA, CDR2 FQGNSA, per germline. With V trimmed by 9 bases and J by 0 bases, 12 bases remained unmatched. The CDR3 sequence is CASWTGAVVSSYEQYV. For the CDR3, the DNA is TGTGCCAGTTGGACAGGGGCCGTAGTGAGCTCCTACGAGCAGTACGTC.

In this sample, this clonotype turned up a few times. The genes are TRBV12-3 or TRBV12-4 and TRBJ2-1; 10 positions match TRBD1. V lost 6 bases to trimming and J lost 4 bases; unmatched junction nucleotides: 6. The CDR3 is 15 amino acids. Here the CDR3 reads CASRPTGQGYNEQFF. Written as DNA, the CDR3 is TGTGCCAGCAGGCCTACGGGACAGGGGTACAATGAGCAGTTCTTC.

Concerning this clonotype: A much larger clone differs by one base, so this may be a read error. The chain carries TRBV5-1 and TRBJ1-1, with a possible D match to TRBD1 (5 bases). The germline V gene has CDR1 SGHRS and CDR2 YFSETQ. The CDR3 totals 15 residues. Trimming cost V 4 bases and J 1 base, with 14 bases left between them. DNA of the CDR3: TGCGCCAGCAGCCCCTCGGGGCGGTCGAACACTGAAGCTTTCTTT. This codes for CASSPSGRSNTEAFF.